This T cell receptor beta chain is from a study of a mutant IDH1 vaccine in newly diagnosed glioma (dated by TCRdb to the early 2020s). Regarding the study in general: Of the approximately 30 treated patients, 62.5% were male and roughly 40% were female, and a mean age of about 37 years was recorded. Before enrollment, most patients had been given radiochemotherapy with temozolomide as standard therapy, while the rest had received either radiotherapy alone or temozolomide alone. Six visits were used for peripheral blood collection: V03 (baseline), V05, V07, V10, V12 and V13. For exploratory analyses, longitudinal TCRB deep sequencing was carried out in about 25 treated patients wherever samples were available.

The library was made by the immunoSEQ multiplex PCR assay. The hsTCRB Kit was used according to the manufacturer's protocol to amplify rearranged TCR beta chain sequences. TCRB libraries were sequenced on an Illumina MiSeq. The study's processing was this. The kit vendor's proprietary platform handled demultiplexing, trimming and gene mapping. TCRdb provides this immuneACCESS table in a form limited to in-frame rearrangements. Some clones are lacking; in checked studies, under half of them reflect an unresolved V gene, and why the rest are absent is not known. From that table come the V and J calls and clone size; the DNA was used to work out D and trimming. This sample comprises about 35,000 clones, 70% to 90% of them detected only once. The top ten clonotypes cover approximately 4.4% of the sample. On the study overall, not on this receptor specifically: The authors stated that sample limitations prevented analyses of patient blood samples from being reproduced. Immune responses induced by the vaccine were seen in about 93% of patients across multiple MHC alleles. PBMC samples for TCRB deep sequencing were selected based on availability. Pseudoprogression seemed to be unrelated to changes in the top peripheral T cell clonotypes found by TCRB sequencing.

Counted from cysteine to phenylalanine, this CDR3 has 14 amino acids. The retained sequence is limited to the CDR3, 42 bases, with the frame set at the first base. Deletion took 4 bases off V and 6 bases off J, with a span of 12 bases between the germline ends. The germline V gene encodes CDR1 SNHLY and CDR2 FYNNEI. In light of the paper, this sample's time point label describes: baseline, week 1 (first vaccination visit). This sample's treatment or condition label indicates: pre-vaccination baseline after standard-of-care therapy. The donors had newly diagnosed IDH1-mutant astrocytomas of WHO grade 3 or 4 that showed loss of nuclear ATRX. The samples were drawn from NOA16, a multicentre, single-arm, open-label phase I trial in Germany that tested a mutant IDH1 peptide vaccine in humans for the first time. For immunogenicity testing, the blood drawn at visit V03 was used as the baseline sample. Genomic DNA for TCRB sequencing was isolated from EDTA blood with the DNeasy Blood and Tissue Kit.

A word on this clone: Its antigen is not yet known. No base qualities exist here, and no much larger clone lies one base off it.

Source: PBMCs, taken from a glioma patient treated with radiotherapy, temozolomide or both. The rearrangement joined TRBV2 to TRBJ2-2, and the D gene may be TRBD1, 5 bases matching. The receptor comes from a woman aged 40 to 50 with glioma. The DNA is TGTGCCAGCAGTGGACAGTCTCTCCCCGGGGAGCTGTTTTTT. Its product reads: CASSGQSLPGELFF.